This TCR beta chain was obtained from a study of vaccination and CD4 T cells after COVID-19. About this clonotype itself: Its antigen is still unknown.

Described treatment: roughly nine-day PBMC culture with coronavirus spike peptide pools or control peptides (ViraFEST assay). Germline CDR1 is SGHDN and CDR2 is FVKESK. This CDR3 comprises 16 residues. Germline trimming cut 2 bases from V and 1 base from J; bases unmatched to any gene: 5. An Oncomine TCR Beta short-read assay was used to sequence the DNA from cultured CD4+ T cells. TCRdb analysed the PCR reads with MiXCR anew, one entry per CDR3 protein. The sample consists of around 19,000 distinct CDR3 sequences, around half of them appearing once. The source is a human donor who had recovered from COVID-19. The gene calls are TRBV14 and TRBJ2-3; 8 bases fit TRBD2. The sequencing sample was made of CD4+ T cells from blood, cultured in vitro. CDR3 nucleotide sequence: TGTGCCAGCAGCCAATTTCGAGCGGGGGGCACAGATACGCAGTATTTT. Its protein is CASSQFRAGGTDTQYF.